Described below is a single TCR beta chain sequence and its context. Its specificity is unknown. The sample belongs to a study of cytomegalovirus exposure and HLA in healthy donors. Primers for the PCR totalled 60 Vbeta and 13 Jbeta. Using immunoSEQ multiplex PCR, the repertoire was profiled, and TCRdb retains in-frame clones only, with some absent. The ten most abundant clones cover 0.9% to 1.4% of a sample with 220,000 or so clones. The germline gives CDR1 SGHTA, CDR2 FQGNSA. The ends lost 6 bases at V and 5 bases at J; junction bases unmatched: 5. The CDR3 spans 15 residues. Overall study results and limits: A missense DCLRE1C variant was associated with V- and J-gene trimming of TCR beta chains in a later analysis, and an independent cohort replicated the association.

The clonotype originates from a girl between 2 and 10 years old in good health and CMV-seropositive. The chain uses TRBV7-2 and TRBJ2-6; 9 bases map to TRBD1. Sequenced sample: PBMCs. CDR3 protein: CASSRGQGWANVLTF. The CDR3 DNA is TGTGCCAGCAGTCGAGGACAGGGGTGGGCCAACGTCCTGACTTTC.